What follows are 8 T cell receptor beta chains derived from one specimen sequenced in a study of blood T cell repertoires in COVID-19 (dated by TCRdb to about 2020). The library came from the immunoSEQ multiplex PCR assay. The source is immuneACCESS, and TCRdb retained only in-frame sequences with V and J called. Part of the clones is not carried over; for the studies checked, unresolved V genes explain less than half of this, and the remainder is unexplained. The sample contains around 240,000 clones, 86% of them found a single time. Jointly, the top ten make up just over 3% of the sample. Material for sequencing was peripheral blood. The receptors were sampled from a woman aged 25 to 39 who had recovered from COVID-19.

Comment on this clone: This sample includes further DNA sequences coding for the same CDR3. The genes are TRBV5-5 and TRBJ2-3, with a weak D call TRBD1 (5 bases). With 4 bases removed from V and 1 base from J, the gap between germline ends came to 19 bases. The CDR3 runs to 17 residues. Germline V gene lookup returns CDR1 SGHKS and CDR2 YYEKEE (reference sequence). The CDR3 loop is CASSLPPGTGGTDTQYF. CDR3 nucleotide sequence: TGTGCCAGCAGCCTCCCGCCCGGAACAGGCGGCACAGATACGCAGTATTTT.

This chain links TRBV5-6 with TRBJ2-3; tentatively, D is TRBD1 (6 bases). Trimming cost V 5 bases and J 0 bases, with 16 bases left between them. Germline CDR1 is SGHDT and CDR2 is YYEEEE. The CDR3 has 16 residues. CDR3 nucleotides: TGTGCCAGCAGTTCCCTTTCAGGGGAAAGCACAGATACGCAGTATTTT. Translation: CASSSLSGESTDTQYF. The full variable domain, its missing parts supplied by reference TRBV5-6 and TRBJ2-3, is DAGVTQSPTHLIKTRGQQVTLRCSPKSGHDTVSWYQQALGQGPQFIFQYYEEEERQRGNFPDRFSGHQFPNYSSELNVNALLLGDSALYLCASSSLSGESTDTQYFGPGTRLTVL.

This chain links TRBV2 with TRBJ2-7, with 7 bases aligning to TRBD1. V was pared by 6 bases and J by 2 bases, with 7 bases of the junction left unmatched. The CDR3 is made up of 14 amino acids. Germline CDR1 reads SNHLY; CDR2 reads FYNNEI. In DNA, the CDR3 is TGTGCCAGCAGGCACGACAGGGAAACCTACGAGCAGTACTTC. It codes for CASRHDRETYEQYF.

The V and J genes are TRBV7-3 and TRBJ2-3; possible D gene TRBD2, 5 bases. The CDR3 spans 14 residues. V was cut by 5 bases and J by 2 bases, with 11 bases left in between. Germline lookup yields CDR1 SGHTA and CDR2 FQGTGA. The CDR3, as DNA: TGTGCCAGCAGCGCGGGTGGCCACACAGATACGCAGTATTTT. Translation gives CASSAGGHTDTQYF.

CDR3: CASIPLTGVWSPLHF. The CDR3 bases are TGTGCCAGCATCCCCTTGACAGGGGTATGGTCACCCCTCCACTTT. The chain has TRBV6-5 and TRBJ1-6; TRBD1 matches at 8 bases. J was trimmed by 10 bases and V by 7 bases; bases with no gene match: 12. CDR1 is MNHEY and CDR2 is SVGAGI in the germline V gene. The CDR3 contains 15 residues.

The CDR3 DNA reads as TGTGCCAGCTCACCTGAGTACAGCTTATCTGGAAACACCATATATTTT. It translates to CASSPEYSLSGNTIYF. The chain has TRBV18 and TRBJ1-3; no clear D. Per the germline V gene, CDR1 is KGHSH and CDR2 is LQKENI. V was shortened by 3 bases and J by 1 base, with 13 bases between the two germline ends. The CDR3 is 16 amino acids. The variable domain in full, with the rest retrieved from reference TRBV18 and TRBJ1-3, is NAGVMQNPRHLVRRRGQEARLRCSPMKGHSHVYWYRQLPEEGLKFMVYLQKENIIDESGMPKERFSAEFPKEGPSILRIQQVVRGDSAAYFCASSPEYSLSGNTIYFGEGSWLTVV.

This clone was observed a few times. The chain combines TRBV6-5 with TRBJ1-3, with 7 bases that match TRBD1. CDR3 length: 13 amino acids. J was trimmed by 4 bases and V by 6 bases; bases with no gene match: 3. CDR1 and CDR2 from the germline V gene are MNHEY and SVGAGI. The CDR3 DNA follows: TGTGCCAGCAGCGACAGGGCGGGAAACACCATATATTTT. Its protein product is CASSDRAGNTIYF.

CDR3 sequence (DNA): TGTGCCAGCAGCTTCAGTACCCGGAGCTCCTATAATTCACCCCTCCACTTT. Amino acid sequence: CASSFSTRSSYNSPLHF. The chain links TRBV5-6 to TRBJ1-6; D uncertain. The CDR3 totals 17 residues. Trimming shortened V by 2 bases and J by 0 bases, and 12 bases separated the two germline ends. Germline lookup yields CDR1 SGHDT and CDR2 YYEEEE.